A single sample gave rise to the 22 T cell receptor beta chains below, sequenced in a study of cytomegalovirus exposure and HLA in healthy donors. This PCR relied on a set of 60 Vbeta primers and 13 Jbeta primers. Measured with immunoSEQ multiplex PCR; TCRdb has only the in-frame clones, and not every one. This sample has about 90,000 clones, with around 77% found just once. Source material: PBMCs. These receptors all come from a woman aged 60-75 years in good health and CMV-seropositive.

V usage is TRBV5-4 and J usage is TRBJ2-1, with TRBD2 matching over 7 bases. This CDR3 comprises 17 residues. V was pared by 1 base and J by 4 bases, with 11 bases of the junction left unmatched. Per germline, CDR1 SGHNT and CDR2 YYREEE (reference sequence). For the CDR3, the DNA is TGTGCCAGCAGCTTGCAACGCGGCGGGAGCTCTTACAATGAGCAGTTCTTC. As protein: CASSLQRGGSSYNEQFF. The full variable domain, in which reference TRBV5-4 and TRBJ2-1 provide the parts outside the CDR3, is ETGVTQSPTHLIKTRGQQVTLRCSSQSGHNTVSWYQQALGQGPQFIFQYYREEENGRGNFPPRFSGLQFPNYSSELNVNALELDDSALYLCASSLQRGGSSYNEQFFGPGTRLTVL.

The gene calls are TRBV4-2 and TRBJ2-1; 7 nucleotides agree with TRBD2. Germline CDR1 LGHNA, CDR2 YNFKEQ. This CDR3 region has 15 residues. J gave up 7 bases and V 0 bases, and 6 bases lay outside the gene matches. DNA of the CDR3: TGTGCCAGCAGCCAAGATTGGGGGGGAGTGAATGAGCAGTTCTTC. Amino acid sequence: CASSQDWGGVNEQFF.

V usage is TRBV7-9 and J usage is TRBJ2-3; the match to TRBD2 covers 9 bases. Germline V gives CDR1 SEHNR, CDR2 FQNEAQ (reference sequence). V was clipped by 3 bases and J by 11 bases; unmatched bases: 6. This CDR3 region has 13 residues. The CDR3 DNA is TGTGCCAGCAGCTTGAGTAGCGGGAGTGTGCAGTATTTT. This encodes CASSLSSGSVQYF.

The rearrangement links TRBV5-6 to TRBJ2-7; D possibly corresponds to TRBD2 (6 bases). V gave up 4 bases and J gave up 6 bases, with 14 bases separating them. Germline V gene sequence: CDR1 SGHDT, CDR2 YYEEEE. The CDR3 covers 13 residues. The CDR3 sequence is CASSRRDGGEQYF. CDR3 in DNA: TGTGCCAGCAGCCGGCGGGACGGGGGCGAGCAGTACTTC.

The rearrangement uses TRBV27 and TRBJ1-2; 8 positions match TRBD1. Germline loops: CDR1 MNHEY, CDR2 SMNVEV (reference sequence). Trimming cost V 5 bases and J 1 base; bases outside gene matches: 12. The CDR3 contains 17 residues. The CDR3 DNA reads as TGTGCCAGCAGTGTAGTATCCGGGACAGGAGATAACTATGGCTACACCTTC. Translated: CASSVVSGTGDNYGYTF.

The chain employs TRBV19 and TRBJ2-2; 7 positions match TRBD2. Germline CDR1 LNHDA, CDR2 SQIVND (reference sequence). The CDR3 has 17 residues. V trimming: 1 base; J trimming: 2 bases; junction bases outside the gene matches: 7. The CDR3 spells CASSIVGLAVNTGELFF. In DNA form, the CDR3 reads TGTGCCAGTAGTATAGTCGGGCTAGCGGTTAACACCGGGGAGCTGTTTTTT.

In its sample, this clone was seen once. The chain is built from TRBV2 and TRBJ2-1; 13 bases map to TRBD2. CDR3 length: 16 residues. The ends lost 6 bases at V and 7 bases at J; junction bases unmatched: 9. From germline, CDR1 is SNHLY and CDR2 FYNNEI. The CDR3 sequence: CASSLWTSGRSNEQFF. For the CDR3, the DNA is TGTGCCAGCAGCCTATGGACTAGCGGGAGATCTAATGAGCAGTTCTTC.

The chain joins TRBV30 to TRBJ2-2; perhaps TRBD1 as D (5 bases). Germline CDR1 is GTSNPN and CDR2 is SVGIG (reference sequence). This CDR3 is built from 12 residues. Trimming stripped 0 bases from V and 9 bases from J, with 8 bases between. DNA of the CDR3: TGTGCCTGGAGTGTAGGACAACGGGAGCTGTTTTTT. Residues: CAWSVGQRELFF.

The chain carries TRBV18 and TRBJ1-5, with unresolved D. The CDR3 is made up of 14 amino acids. V was pared by 3 bases and J by 7 bases, with 13 bases between. CDR1 KGHSH and CDR2 LQKENI come from the germline V gene. This CDR3 is CASSPSGGGQPQHF. CDR3 DNA sequence: TGTGCCAGCTCACCTTCGGGAGGTGGCCAGCCCCAGCATTTT.

The chain combines TRBV11-2 with TRBJ2-2; 7 bases are a match to TRBD2. The length of the CDR3 is 15 residues. Per the germline V gene, CDR1 is SGHAT and CDR2 is FQNNGV. V was clipped by 5 bases and J by 7 bases; unmatched bases: 10. CDR3 DNA sequence: TGTGCCAGCAGCAGTGGGAGGGCAGGTCACGGGGAGCTGTTTTTT. Its protein is CASSSGRAGHGELFF.

CDR3 sequence reads: CASSRVHTGELFF. CDR3 nucleotides: TGTGCCAGTAGCCGAGTCCACACCGGGGAGCTGTTTTTT. The chain links TRBV19 to TRBJ2-2; D is ambiguous. CDR1 is LNHDA and CDR2 is SQIVND in the germline V gene (reference sequence). V was cut by 6 bases and J by 3 bases, with 8 bases left in between. The CDR3 is 13 residues long.

This chain joins TRBV2 and TRBJ2-5, with 10 bases lining up with TRBD1. In germline, CDR1 is SNHLY, CDR2 FYNNEI. This CDR3 is 15 amino acids long. Trimming cost V 5 bases and J 9 bases; bases outside gene matches: 12. The CDR3 sequence is CASSPGQGRWEAQYF. In DNA, the CDR3 is TGTGCCAGCAGTCCGGGACAGGGGAGGTGGGAGGCCCAGTACTTC.

The chain joins TRBV4-2 to TRBJ2-6; D might be TRBD2 (5 bases). Germline V gene sequence: CDR1 LGHNA, CDR2 YNFKEQ. This CDR3 has 16 amino acids. V was trimmed by 0 bases and J by 1 base, leaving 7 bases between them. DNA of the CDR3: TGTGCCAGCAGCCAAGAGCCGGGGTCTGGGGCCAACGTCCTGACTTTC. The encoded protein is CASSQEPGSGANVLTF.

CDR3 nucleotides: TGTGCCTGGAGCCTAGGAAGTAATCAGCCCCAGCATTTT. Its protein product is CAWSLGSNQPQHF. The chain is built from TRBV30 and TRBJ1-5; unclear D gene. Trimming pared 3 bases from V and 4 bases from J, leaving 10 bases between. Germline lookup yields CDR1 GTSNPN and CDR2 SVGIG (reference sequence). The CDR3 consists of 13 residues. The entire variable domain, with the rest obtained from reference TRBV30 and TRBJ1-5, is as follows: SQTIHQWPATLVQPVGSPLSLECTVEGTSNPNLYWYRQAAGRGLQLLFYSVGIGQISSEVPQNLSASRPQDRQFILSSKKLLLSDSGFYLCAWSLGSNQPQHFGDGTRLSIL.

The chain is built from TRBV18 and TRBJ2-2, with D unresolved. The CDR3 extends over 14 amino acids. V lost 2 bases, J lost 2 bases, and 6 bases lay in between. Germline loops: CDR1 KGHSH, CDR2 LQKENI. The CDR3 bases are TGTGCCAGCTCACCAGCGGCAAACACCGGGGAGCTGTTTTTT. Its protein product is CASSPAANTGELFF.

V gene TRBV7-2 combines with J gene TRBJ1-4; a possible D gene is TRBD1 (6 bases). The V end was cut by 6 bases, the J end by 0 bases, with 8 bases between. The CDR3 spans 14 residues. CDR1 is SGHTA, CDR2 FQGNSA, per germline. The CDR3 sequence: CASSRQATNEKLFF. For the CDR3, the DNA is TGTGCCAGCAGTAGACAGGCAACTAATGAAAAACTGTTTTTT.

The chain couples TRBV5-4 to TRBJ1-5, with D unclear. The CDR3 extends over 12 amino acids. The germline V and J ends were trimmed by 2 bases and 6 bases, with 6 bases remaining between them. The germline V gene encodes CDR1 SGHNT and CDR2 YYREEE (reference sequence). CDR3 region: CASSFEGQPQHF. The CDR3 coding sequence is TGTGCCAGCAGCTTTGAGGGTCAGCCCCAGCATTTT.

This chain uses TRBV6-6 with TRBJ2-7; no clear D gene. The CDR3 is 13 amino acids. V dropped 7 bases and J dropped 0 bases, with 10 bases sitting between them. Germline CDR1 reads MNHNY; CDR2 reads SVGAGI (reference sequence). CDR3 bases: TGTGCCAGCACCCTCGGTAACTCCTACGAGCAGTACTTC. This encodes CASTLGNSYEQYF.

V is TRBV9 and J is TRBJ1-5; a possible D gene is TRBD1 (5 bases). The CDR3 spans 14 residues. The ends were cut back, 4 bases at V and 7 bases at J, with 15 bases in the middle. The V gene's germline CDR1 is SGDLS and CDR2 YYNGEE. The CDR3 reads CASSLSQGGQPQHF. Written as DNA, the CDR3 is TGTGCCAGCAGCCTTAGCCAGGGAGGGCAGCCCCAGCATTTT.

The chain joins TRBV30 to TRBJ2-1; 10 bases are a match to TRBD2. CDR3 size: 14 residues. V was clipped by 5 bases and J by 6 bases; unmatched bases: 7. Germline assignment: CDR1 GTSNPN and CDR2 SVGIG (reference sequence). This CDR3 is CAWGGAGGSNEQFF. In nucleotides, the CDR3 is TGTGCCTGGGGGGGAGCGGGAGGGAGCAATGAGCAGTTCTTC.

The chain recombines TRBV2 with TRBJ2-2; unclear D gene. The CDR3 loop spans 15 amino acids. Germline values: CDR1 SNHLY, CDR2 FYNNEI. The ends were cut back, 1 base at V and 4 bases at J, with 10 bases in the middle. This chain's CDR3 is CASSEGGPSTGELFF. In DNA, the CDR3 is TGTGCCAGCAGTGAAGGAGGTCCTTCCACCGGGGAGCTGTTTTTT.

This chain links TRBV11-2 with TRBJ2-5; D perhaps matches TRBD1 (5 bases). Trimming shortened V by 5 bases and J by 5 bases, and 15 bases separated the two germline ends. Per germline, CDR1 SGHAT and CDR2 FQNNGV. The CDR3 length is 14 residues. The CDR3 protein is CASSHSGKGETQYF. The CDR3 bases are TGTGCCAGCAGCCACTCAGGAAAGGGGGAGACCCAGTACTTC.